Listed here are 3 T cell receptor beta chains from one sample, sequenced in a study of T cell repertoires in cytomegalovirus infection. TCRdb re-analysed the reads in MiXCR, keeping a single row per CDR3 protein. The sample holds about 570,000 distinct CDR3 sequences, over 35% seen once. No antigen has been identified for these receptors. Sequenced here: cultured PBMCs, sampled from culture after CMV antigen stimulation. These receptors came from a human donor in good health (CMV status not recorded). Some clones in this sample may be carry-over from other donors' samples.

The table lists this clonotype with many counts. V gene TRBV7-2 combines with J gene TRBJ2-7, with D perhaps matching TRBD1 or TRBD2 (7 bases each). The CDR3 consists of 16 residues. The V gene's germline CDR1 is SGHTA and CDR2 FQGNSA. V shed 5 bases and J shed 2 bases, with 19 bases lying between them. CDR3 sequence (DNA): TGTGCCAGCAGCCGCAGGGGGGGGGCGGACCCCTACGAGCAGTACTTC. Amino acids: CASSRRGGADPYEQYF.

The chain joins TRBV12-5 to TRBJ1-5; maybe TRBD1 (5 bases). Trimming took off 7 bases at V and 4 bases at J, with 11 bases between the two ends. Germline V lookup: CDR1 LGHNT, CDR2 FRNRAP. The CDR3 length is 13 residues. CDR3 sequence reads: CASALTENQPQHF. CDR3 nucleotide sequence: TGTGCTAGTGCCTTGACAGAGAATCAGCCCCAGCATTTT. Full variable domain (rest looked up from reference TRBV12-5 and TRBJ1-5): DARVTQTPRHKVTEMGQEVTMRCQPILGHNTVFWYRQTMMQGLELLAYFRNRAPLDDSGMPKDRFSAEMPDATLATLKIQPSEPRDSAVYFCASALTENQPQHFGDGTRLSIL.

This clonotype was recorded a few times. The chain combines TRBV4-1 with TRBJ2-1, with TRBD1 identical over 7 bases. There are 15 residues in the CDR3. The ends lost 3 bases at V and 5 bases at J; junction bases unmatched: 7. CDR1 is MGHRA, CDR2 YSYEKL, per germline. The chain's CDR3 is CASSQLPGQNNEQFF. As DNA, the CDR3 is TGCGCCAGCAGCCAGCTACCGGGACAGAACAATGAGCAGTTCTTC.